The next 30 T cell receptor beta chains were all read from a single sample in a study of T cells in Graves' hyperthyroidism and ophthalmopathy. What was amplified from RNA transcripts were TCR beta CDR3 regions. HTBI primers were used for first-round RT-PCR of the TCR CDR3. One entry per CDR3 protein, called by TCRdb with MiXCR from the multiplex PCR reads. The sample contains about 290,000 distinct CDR3 sequences, approximately 13% of which appear only once. Sequencing was done on a sample of blood. Source of these receptors: a woman aged 40-49 years with Graves' hyperthyroidism.

The rearrangement uses TRBV28 and TRBJ2-6, with D uncertain. In germline, CDR1 is MDHEN, CDR2 SYDVKM. The CDR3 has 16 residues. V was cut by 1 base and J by 0 bases, with 7 bases left in between. The CDR3 sequence: CASSLSGISGANVLTF. The CDR3 DNA reads TGTGCCAGCAGTTTATCGGGCATCTCTGGGGCCAACGTCCTGACTTTC.

This clonotype was observed a handful of times. The CDR3 protein is CASTSGQINQPQHF. The CDR3 DNA follows: TGTGCCAGCACCTCCGGACAGATTAATCAGCCCCAGCATTTT. This chain links TRBV6-1 with TRBJ1-5, with a weak D call TRBD1 (6 bases). The germline gives CDR1 MNHNS, CDR2 SASEGT. The CDR3 length is 14 residues. The V end lost 7 bases, the J end lost 4 bases, and 14 bases lay between the germline ends.

Note on this clonotype: One junction end disagrees with the germline gene, perhaps due to a read error. J is TRBJ1-2 and V is TRBV12-3 or TRBV12-4; possible D gene TRBD1, 5 bases. This CDR3 spans 13 amino acids. The CDR3 loop is CASSFLQDYGYAF. CDR3 nucleotide sequence: TGTGCCAGCAGTTTTTTACAGGACTATGGCTACGCCTTC.

This clonotype was counted ten times or more. The rearrangement uses TRBV28 and TRBJ1-1; TRBD1 matches at 7 bases. Germline trimming cut 7 bases from V and 1 base from J; bases unmatched to any gene: 9. The CDR3 is 15 amino acids. Germline values: CDR1 MDHEN, CDR2 SYDVKM. CDR3 nucleotide sequence: TGTGCCAGCACCAGACCGACAGGGCGGAACACTGAAGCTTTCTTT. It codes for CASTRPTGRNTEAFF.

This clonotype occurred a few times. CDR3 nucleotide sequence: TGTGCCAGCAGCTTGGAGACCCAAACCGGGGAGCTGTTTTTT. This sequence encodes CASSLETQTGELFF. The J gene is TRBJ2-2, the V gene TRBV5-4; the D is unclear. CDR1 is SGHNT and CDR2 is YYREEE in the germline V gene (reference sequence). Trimming shortened V by 0 bases and J by 5 bases, and 8 bases separated the two germline ends. The CDR3 contains 14 residues. Filled out from reference TRBV5-4 and TRBJ2-2, the complete variable domain reads ETGVTQSPTHLIKTRGQQVTLRCSSQSGHNTVSWYQQALGQGPQFIFQYYREEENGRGNFPPRFSGLQFPNYSSELNVNALELDDSALYLCASSLETQTGELFFGEGSRLTVL.

This clonotype was detected a few times. A read error is possible here, since a much larger clone lies one base away. The CDR3 end shows no conserved phenylalanine or tryptophan, and so a read error is likely. The chain is built from TRBV28 and TRBJ2-5; weak D call: TRBD1 (6 bases). Germline loops: CDR1 MDHEN, CDR2 SYDVKM. Trimming removed 5 bases at V and 0 bases at J, with 28 bases between. CDR3 length: 20 residues. The CDR3 bases are TGTGCCAGCAGTCCCCAAGGGTGGGGGCGGTTTGTTGGACACCAAGAGACCCAGTACTCC. Translation gives CASSPQGWGRFVGHQETQYS.

This clonotype was seen repeatedly, ten times or more. This chain joins TRBV6-1 and TRBJ1-2; D is unclear. From germline, CDR1 is MNHNS and CDR2 SASEGT. Trimming pared 1 base from V and 5 bases from J, leaving 5 bases between. The CDR3 contains 12 residues. This chain's CDR3 is CASSEGSYGYTF. The CDR3 DNA reads TGTGCCAGCAGTGAAGGGAGTTATGGCTACACCTTC.

This clonotype occurred many times. The chain combines TRBV20-1 with TRBJ2-7; D is uncertain. The CDR3 sequence is 12 residues long. Germline loops: CDR1 DFQATT, CDR2 SNEGSKA (reference sequence). Trimming took off 0 bases at V and 4 bases at J, with 7 bases between the two ends. DNA of the CDR3: TGCAGTGCTAGAGATGAGAGTTACGAGCAGTACTTC. This gives the protein CSARDESYEQYF.

This clonotype showed up many times. V and J are TRBV5-6 and TRBJ1-1, with TRBD1 identical over 7 bases. The CDR3 length is 17 residues. The junction had 14 bases not matched to a gene; V was cut back by 6 bases and J by 0 bases. Germline V gene data show CDR1 as SGHDT and CDR2 as YYEEEE. In nucleotides, the CDR3 is TGTGCCAGCAACCCCGCAGCCCTGGGACAGATGAACACTGAAGCTTTCTTT. Encoded protein: CASNPAALGQMNTEAFF.

The chain couples TRBV10-3 to TRBJ2-3; 11 bases map to TRBD2. The CDR3 is 19 residues long. Per the germline V gene, CDR1 is ENHRY and CDR2 is SYGVKD. J was trimmed by 0 bases and V by 4 bases; bases with no gene match: 12. The CDR3 reads CAISGYGTSGATSTDTQYF. CDR3 DNA: TGTGCCATCAGTGGATACGGGACTAGCGGAGCCACTAGCACAGATACGCAGTATTTT.

This clonotype showed up just a few times. The chain uses TRBV6-1 and TRBJ1-1, with a possible D match to TRBD1 (6 bases). V lost 6 bases, J lost 5 bases, and 13 bases lay in between. The CDR3 is 13 amino acids. Germline values: CDR1 MNHNS, CDR2 SASEGT. Here the CDR3 reads CASRQQGRTEAFF. In DNA form, the CDR3 reads TGTGCCAGCAGACAACAGGGTCGTACTGAAGCTTTCTTT.

This clonotype was seen at least ten times. The chain joins TRBV20-1 to TRBJ2-5, with D hard to call. Germline CDR1 DFQATT, CDR2 SNEGSKA (reference sequence). This CDR3 spans 14 amino acids. V was pared by 4 bases and J by 1 base, with 13 bases between. The CDR3 reads CSATRLDPQETQYF. The DNA for the CDR3 is TGCAGTGCTACCCGTCTCGACCCCCAAGAGACCCAGTACTTC.

This clonotype was picked up many times. The chain recombines TRBV12-3 or TRBV12-4 with TRBJ2-1; D gene ambiguous. With 3 bases removed from V and 6 bases from J, the gap between germline ends came to 18 bases. This CDR3 spans 16 amino acids. The CDR3 coding sequence is TGTGCCAGCAGTTTGGGCTCCCAATTCCCCGGCAATGAGCAGTTCTTC. Translated: CASSLGSQFPGNEQFF.

This clonotype was observed a few times. This chain links TRBV12-3 or TRBV12-4 with TRBJ2-2; 8 positions match TRBD2. The CDR3 consists of 15 residues. J gave up 1 base and V 8 bases, and 6 bases lay outside the gene matches. The DNA for the CDR3 is TGTGCCAGCCATCCGGGACTAGGGAACACCGGGGAGCTGTTTTTT. It encodes CASHPGLGNTGELFF.

This clonotype was recorded at least ten times. V usage is TRBV5-1 and J usage is TRBJ2-2; no firm D call. Deletions cut 4 bases from V and 2 bases from J, with 6 bases between. CDR1 and CDR2 (germline): SGHRS, YFSETQ. The CDR3 is 13 amino acids. The DNA for the CDR3 is TGCGCCAGCAGCGATCTTAACACCGGGGAGCTGTTTTTT. Translation: CASSDLNTGELFF.

The chain employs TRBV27 and TRBJ1-5; D is ambiguous. Germline CDR1 and CDR2: MNHEY and SMNVEV (reference sequence). V dropped 6 bases and J dropped 3 bases, with 9 bases sitting between them. This CDR3 is 13 amino acids long. The CDR3 DNA reads TGTGCCAGCAGCTCCGCCGTCAATCAGCCCCAGCATTTT. This codes for CASSSAVNQPQHF.

This clonotype was recorded many times. The chain links TRBV24-1 to TRBJ1-1; 8 nucleotides line up with TRBD1. The CDR3 has 14 amino acids. V gave up 5 bases and J gave up 4 bases; unmatched junction bases: 5. Germline V gives CDR1 KGHDR, CDR2 SFDVKD. Written as DNA, the CDR3 is TGTGCCACCAGTGCCTCGACAGGGGTCACTGAAGCTTTCTTT. Its translation is CATSASTGVTEAFF.

The chain is built from TRBV11-1 and TRBJ2-1; TRBD1 matches 8 bases. The CDR3 spans 14 residues. The ends lost 4 bases at V and 9 bases at J; junction bases unmatched: 8. Germline V gene lookup returns CDR1 SGHAT and CDR2 FQDESV (reference sequence). CDR3 in amino acids: CASSSRGRRGEQFF. In DNA, the CDR3 is TGTGCCAGCAGCTCCAGGGGGCGCAGGGGTGAGCAGTTCTTC.

This clonotype was found a few times. The chain couples TRBV24-1 to TRBJ2-7, with 13 bases matching TRBD2. The CDR3 runs 15 residues. CDR1 and CDR2 from the germline V gene are KGHDR and SFDVKD. V was pared by 3 bases and J by 6 bases, with 4 bases of the junction left unmatched. Written as DNA, the CDR3 is TGTGCCACCAGTGATCCCGGGACTAGCGGGACCGAGCAGTACTTC. This sequence encodes CATSDPGTSGTEQYF.

This chain uses TRBV28 with TRBJ2-7; D may correspond to TRBD1 or TRBD2 (6 bases each). This CDR3 is 15 amino acids long. Trimming removed 5 bases from V and 5 bases from J, with 19 bases in between. Germline-derived CDR1 and CDR2 are MDHEN and SYDVKM. DNA of the CDR3: TGTGCCAGCAGTCCCGCGAAGGGGGGTCTCCACGAGCAGTACTTC. Its protein is CASSPAKGGLHEQYF.

This clonotype was picked up many times. This chain uses TRBV15 with TRBJ2-2; D may be TRBD1 or TRBD2 (6 bases each). V lost 4 bases and J 7 bases, leaving 19 bases between the germline ends. CDR3 length equals 16 residues. Germline CDR1 is LNHNV and CDR2 is YYDKDF (reference sequence). The CDR3 here is CATSTPSRGQSGELFF. In DNA form, the CDR3 reads TGTGCCACCAGCACCCCCAGTCGGGGGCAGAGCGGGGAGCTGTTTTTT.

This clonotype has at least ten counts. The genes are TRBV27 and TRBJ2-3; tentative D call: TRBD1 (6 bases). Trimming took off 8 bases at V and 1 base at J, with 19 bases between the two ends. Germline values: CDR1 MNHEY, CDR2 SMNVEV (reference sequence). The CDR3 extends over 16 amino acids. CDR3 DNA: TGTGCCAGCTCTCCATGGTGGAGGACAGGCACAGATACGCAGTATTTT. Translating gives CASSPWWRTGTDTQYF.

The chain combines TRBV6-1 with TRBJ1-5, with no clear D. The CDR3 length is 13 residues. CDR1 MNHNS and CDR2 SASEGT come from the germline V gene. Deletions cut 4 bases from V and 1 base from J, with 5 bases between. The chain's CDR3 is CASSAESNQPQHF. Here the CDR3 DNA reads TGTGCCAGCAGTGCAGAAAGCAATCAGCCCCAGCATTTT.

This chain links TRBV6-1 with TRBJ1-5; a weak D match, TRBD1 (5 bases). Germline CDR1 reads MNHNS; CDR2 reads SASEGT. V was cut by 1 base and J by 0 bases, with 16 bases left in between. The CDR3 sequence is 18 residues long. For the CDR3, the DNA is TGTGCCAGCAGTGAAGGGTACCAGAAGGGGTTTAGCAATCAGCCCCAGCATTTT. Protein sequence: CASSEGYQKGFSNQPQHF.

In regard to this clonotype: This may be a read error, as it is one base from a much larger clone. Since no conserved phenylalanine or tryptophan closes the CDR3, a read error is the likely cause. The chain employs TRBV7-2 and TRBJ2-2; 8 positions match TRBD2. The junction had 2 bases not matched to a gene; V was cut back by 2 bases and J by 3 bases. This CDR3 comprises 15 residues. Germline assignment: CDR1 SGHTA and CDR2 FQGNSA. CDR3 sequence reads: CASSLTGRDTGELFS. The CDR3 DNA follows: TGTGCCAGCAGCTTAACCGGGAGGGACACCGGGGAGCTGTTTTCT.

To note about this clonotype: This may come from a read error, since a much larger clone is one base off. Here the CDR3 omits its conserved ending phenylalanine or tryptophan, so a read error is the likely source. The V gene is TRBV2, the J gene TRBJ2-5; D is ambiguous. Trimming took off 4 bases at V and 2 bases at J, with 8 bases between the two ends. The CDR3 is 13 residues long. From germline, CDR1 is SNHLY and CDR2 FYNNEI. In DNA form, the CDR3 reads TGTGCCAGCAGTGTCCGACAACAAGAGACCCAGTACCTC. Translated, it gives CASSVRQQETQYL.

This clonotype was found many times. The chain uses TRBV5-1 and TRBJ2-3; a weak D match, TRBD1 (5 bases). Per the germline V gene, CDR1 is SGHRS and CDR2 is YFSETQ. This CDR3 region has 15 residues. The V end lost 0 bases, the J end lost 1 base, and 9 bases lay between the germline ends. CDR3 protein: CASSLVGRGTDTQYF. The CDR3 DNA reads as TGCGCCAGCAGCTTGGTGGGGCGCGGCACAGATACGCAGTATTTT.

This clonotype was seen many times. This chain connects TRBV28 to TRBJ1-5; 7 bases align to TRBD1. The CDR3 has 12 residues. V was clipped by 10 bases and J by 5 bases; unmatched bases: 5. Germline CDR1 and CDR2: MDHEN and SYDVKM. CDR3 sequence reads: CAIQGEDQPQHF. CDR3 bases: TGTGCCATCCAGGGGGAGGATCAGCCCCAGCATTTT.

This clonotype occurred a few times. This sequence joins TRBV29-1 and TRBJ2-7; 8 bases align to TRBD2. The junction had 9 bases not matched to a gene; V was cut back by 7 bases and J by 4 bases. This CDR3 has 13 amino acids. CDR1 and CDR2 from the germline V gene are SQVTM and ANQGSEA. Here the CDR3 DNA reads TGCAGCGCATCCCCGGGACTAGGGTACGAGCAGTACTTC. Residues: CSASPGLGYEQYF.

The chain employs TRBV2 and TRBJ2-1; 9 bases line up with TRBD2. V lost 1 base to trimming and J lost 6 bases; unmatched junction nucleotides: 4. Per the germline V gene, CDR1 is SNHLY and CDR2 is FYNNEI. The CDR3 extends over 15 amino acids. The CDR3 nucleotides are TGTGCCAGCAGTGAAGGACTAGCGGTTACCAATGAGCAGTTCTTC. Translating gives CASSEGLAVTNEQFF.